This T cell receptor (beta chain) was profiled in a study of vaccination and CD4 T cells after COVID-19. Study-level information: The study collected post-vaccine samples a median about 73 days after dose two, with a range of 14 to 241.

Per germline, CDR1 MNHNS and CDR2 SASEGT. Trimming took 5 bases from V and 0 from J, leaving 17 bases between them. The CDR3 extends over 17 amino acids. This clonotype is medium-sized by share. The antigen is not known. Overall study results and limits: Early post-infection timepoints were missing, and relatively few convalescent patients were studied.

The treatment: approximately 11-day PBMC culture with coronavirus spike peptide pools or control peptides (ViraFEST assay). Collection of the unexposed donor's CD4+ T cells took place before the COVID-19 pandemic (2011-2018). Sequence data for DNA of cultured CD4+ T cells were generated by the Oncomine TCR Beta short-read assay. Via MiXCR, TCRdb re-called the PCR reads, giving one row per CDR3 protein. In the table there are approximately 2,000 distinct CDR3 sequences, around 18% of which are singletons. The sample consisted of CD4+ T cells from blood, cultured in vitro. The TCR originated in a human donor in good health. The chain carries TRBV6-1 and TRBJ1-5; TRBD1 might be the D (5 bases). The CDR3 loop reads CASSTSGTYYSNQPQHF. CDR3 in DNA: TGTGCCAGCAGTACATCCGGGACTTACTATAGCAATCAGCCCCAGCATTTT.